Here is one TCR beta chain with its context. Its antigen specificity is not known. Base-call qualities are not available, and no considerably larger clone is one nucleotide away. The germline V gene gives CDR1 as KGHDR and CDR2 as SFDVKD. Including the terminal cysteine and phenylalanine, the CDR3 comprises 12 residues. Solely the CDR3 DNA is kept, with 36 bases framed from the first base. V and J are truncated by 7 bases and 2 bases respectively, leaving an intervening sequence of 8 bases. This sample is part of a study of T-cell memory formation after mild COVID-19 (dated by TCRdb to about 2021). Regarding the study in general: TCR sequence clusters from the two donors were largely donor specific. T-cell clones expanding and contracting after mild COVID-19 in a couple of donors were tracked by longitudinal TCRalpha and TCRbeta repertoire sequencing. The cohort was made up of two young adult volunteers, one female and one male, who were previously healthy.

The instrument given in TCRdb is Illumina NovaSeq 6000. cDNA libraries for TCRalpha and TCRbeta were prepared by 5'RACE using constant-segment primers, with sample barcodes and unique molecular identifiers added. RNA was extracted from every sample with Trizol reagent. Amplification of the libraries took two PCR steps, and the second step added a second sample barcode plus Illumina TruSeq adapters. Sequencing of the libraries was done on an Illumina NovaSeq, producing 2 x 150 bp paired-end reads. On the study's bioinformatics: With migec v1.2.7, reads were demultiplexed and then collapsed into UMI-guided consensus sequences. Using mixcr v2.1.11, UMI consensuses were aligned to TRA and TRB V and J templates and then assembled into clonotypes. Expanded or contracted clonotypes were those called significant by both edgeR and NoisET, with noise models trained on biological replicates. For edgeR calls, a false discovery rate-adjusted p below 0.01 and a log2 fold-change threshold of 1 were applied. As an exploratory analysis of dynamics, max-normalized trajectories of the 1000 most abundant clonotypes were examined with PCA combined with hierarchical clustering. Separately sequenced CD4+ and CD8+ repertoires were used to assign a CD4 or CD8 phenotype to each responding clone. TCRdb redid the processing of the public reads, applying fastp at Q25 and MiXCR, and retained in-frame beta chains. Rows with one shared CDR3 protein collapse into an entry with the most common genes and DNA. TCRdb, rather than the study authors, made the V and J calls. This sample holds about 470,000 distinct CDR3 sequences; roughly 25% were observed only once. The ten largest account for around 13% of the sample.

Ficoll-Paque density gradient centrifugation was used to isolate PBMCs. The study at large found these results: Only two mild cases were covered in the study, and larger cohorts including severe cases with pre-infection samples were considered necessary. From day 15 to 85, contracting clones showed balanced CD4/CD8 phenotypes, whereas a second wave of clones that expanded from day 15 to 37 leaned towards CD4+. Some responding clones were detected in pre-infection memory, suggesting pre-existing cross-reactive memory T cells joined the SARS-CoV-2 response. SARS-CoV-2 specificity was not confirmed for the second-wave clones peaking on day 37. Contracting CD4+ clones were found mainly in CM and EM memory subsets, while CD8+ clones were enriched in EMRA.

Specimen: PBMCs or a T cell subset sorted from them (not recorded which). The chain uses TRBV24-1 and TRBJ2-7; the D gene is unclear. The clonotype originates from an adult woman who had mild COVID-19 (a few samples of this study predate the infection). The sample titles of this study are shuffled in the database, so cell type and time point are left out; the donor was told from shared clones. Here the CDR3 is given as CATSDTTYEQYF. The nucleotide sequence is TGTGCCACCAGCGACACAACCTACGAGCAGTACTTC.